Sequencing of this T cell receptor beta chain was carried out in a study of OX40 agonist ivuxolimab in advanced cancers. Study-level points and caveats: Patients who responded partially at 0.1-3.0 mg/kg showed clonal expansion ranking among the lowest. Within 6 weeks, CD4+ and CD8+ blood T cells expanded clonally at 0.1 to 3.0 mg/kg.

Sequenced by immunoSEQ multiplex PCR; TCRdb stores in-frame clones only, minus some. The sample includes tens of thousands of clones, around 87% of them seen just once. On this clone itself: Its target is not known.

This CDR3 contains 18 residues. Germline CDR1 MGHRA, CDR2 YSYEKL. Trimming stripped 3 bases from V and 3 bases from J, with 20 bases between. The chain joins TRBV4-1 to TRBJ2-2; D possibly matches TRBD1 or TRBD2 (6 bases each). This sample comprised CD4+ or CD8+ T cells sorted from blood, obtained in a trial of the OX40 agonist ivuxolimab. The receptor's source is an adult with an advanced solid tumor such as melanoma, head and neck, liver or kidney cancer. The CDR3 DNA reads as TGCGCCAGCAGCCATCAAGGGGGACTCTTAGGATACACCGGGGAGCTGTTTTTT. Protein: CASSHQGGLLGYTGELFF.